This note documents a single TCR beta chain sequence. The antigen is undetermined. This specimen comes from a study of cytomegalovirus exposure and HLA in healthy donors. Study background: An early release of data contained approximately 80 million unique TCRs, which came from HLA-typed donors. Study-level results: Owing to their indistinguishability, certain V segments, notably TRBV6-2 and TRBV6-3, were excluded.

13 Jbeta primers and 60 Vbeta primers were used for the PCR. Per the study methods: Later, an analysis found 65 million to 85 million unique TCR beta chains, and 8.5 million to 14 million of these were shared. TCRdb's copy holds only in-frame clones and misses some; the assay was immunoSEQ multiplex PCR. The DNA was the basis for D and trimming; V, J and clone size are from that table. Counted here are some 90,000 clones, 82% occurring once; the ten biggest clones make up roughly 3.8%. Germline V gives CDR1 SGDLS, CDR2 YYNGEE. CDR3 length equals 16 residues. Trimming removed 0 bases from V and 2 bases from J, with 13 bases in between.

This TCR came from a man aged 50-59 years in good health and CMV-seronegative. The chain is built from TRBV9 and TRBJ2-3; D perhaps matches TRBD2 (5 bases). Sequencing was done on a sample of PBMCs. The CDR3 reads CASSVGDSDITDTQYF. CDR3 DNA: TGTGCCAGCAGCGTAGGGGATAGCGACATCACAGATACGCAGTATTTT.